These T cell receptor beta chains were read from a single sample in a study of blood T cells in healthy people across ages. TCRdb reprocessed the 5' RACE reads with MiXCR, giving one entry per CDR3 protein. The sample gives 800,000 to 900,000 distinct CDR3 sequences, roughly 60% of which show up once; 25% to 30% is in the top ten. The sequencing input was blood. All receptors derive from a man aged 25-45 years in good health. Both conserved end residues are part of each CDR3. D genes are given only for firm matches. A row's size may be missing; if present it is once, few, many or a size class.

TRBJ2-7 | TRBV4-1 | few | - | TGCGCCAGCAGCCAAGAGATAGGATCCTACGAGCAGTACTTC | CASSQEIGSYEQYF
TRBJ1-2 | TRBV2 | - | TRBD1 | TGTGCCAGCAGTGAACAGGGGGCCTATGACTACACCTTC | CASSEQGAYDYTF
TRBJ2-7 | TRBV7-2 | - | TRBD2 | TGTGCCAGCAGCTTTCAGGGCGGGGGGTCCGTCTCCTACGAGCAGTACTTC | CASSFQGGGSVSYEQYF
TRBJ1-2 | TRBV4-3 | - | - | TGCGCCAGCAGCCAAGAACAGCAGAACTATGGCTACACCTTC | CASSQEQQNYGYTF
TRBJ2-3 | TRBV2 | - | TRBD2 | TGTGCCAGCAAGACTAGCGCCTTGGATACGCAGTATTTT | CASKTSALDTQYF
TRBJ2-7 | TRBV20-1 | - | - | TGCAGTGCTATGGACGGCTCCTACGAGCAGTACTTC | CSAMDGSYEQYF
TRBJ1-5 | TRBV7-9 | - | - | TGTGCCAGCAGCTCCGGGGAGGGGCCCCAGCATTTT | CASSSGEGPQHF
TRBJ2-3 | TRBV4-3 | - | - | TGCGCCAGCAGCCAAGATAGGGCCAGCACAGATACGCAGTATTTT | CASSQDRASTDTQYF
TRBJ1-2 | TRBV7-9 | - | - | TGTGCCAGCAGCATACTACATGGCTACACCTTC | CASSILHGYTF
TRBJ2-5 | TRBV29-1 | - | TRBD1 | TGCAGCGTTGAAGAGACAGGGGAGACCCAGTACTTC | CSVEETGETQYF
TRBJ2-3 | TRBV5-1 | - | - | TGCGCCAGCAGCTTAACGTCGACAGAGAAAGATACGCGGTATTTT | CASSLTSTEKDTRYF
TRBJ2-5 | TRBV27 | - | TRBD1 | TGTGCCAGCAGTGCCGACAGGGGGCTTGAAGAGACCCAGTACTTC | CASSADRGLEETQYF
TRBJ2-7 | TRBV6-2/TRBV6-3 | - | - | TGTGCCAGCAGTTACGTTAGCGCCAATGAGCAGTACTTC | CASSYVSANEQYF
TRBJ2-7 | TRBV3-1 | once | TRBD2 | TGTGCCAGCAGCCCTTGCAATGCGGGGGGCCCCCTTTACGAGCAGTACTTC | CASSPCNAGGPLYEQYF
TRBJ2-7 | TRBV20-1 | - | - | TGCAGTGCCTCGACAGGCTACGTAATCTCCTACGAGCAGTACTTC | CSASTGYVISYEQYF
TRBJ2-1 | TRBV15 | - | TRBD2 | TGTGCCACGGGACTAGCGGGACTCCCGAGCTCCTACAATGAGCAGTTCTTC | CATGLAGLPSSYNEQFF
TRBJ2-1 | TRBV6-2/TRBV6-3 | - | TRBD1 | TGTGCCAGCAGTTATTCGGGGACAGGGAACAATGAGCAGTTCTTC | CASSYSGTGNNEQFF
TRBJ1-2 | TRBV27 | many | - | TGTGCCAGCAGTTTGGGACATCTAACTAACTATGGCTACACCTTC | CASSLGHLTNYGYTF
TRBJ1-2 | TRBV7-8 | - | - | TGTGCCAGCAGCGTTCGACAGCAAGGCTACACCTTC | CASSVRQQGYTF
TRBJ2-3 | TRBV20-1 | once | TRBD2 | TGCAGTGCTAGCCCCCCCGGCAACGGGAGGATCACAGATACGCAGTATTTT | CSASPPGNGRITDTQYF
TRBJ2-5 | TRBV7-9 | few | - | TGTGCCAGCAGCTCAAGAACACAGGGTCCGCGGGAGACCCAGTACTTC | CASSSRTQGPRETQYF
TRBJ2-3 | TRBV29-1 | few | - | TGCAGCGTTGAGTTGGCCAGCAGTACGCAGTATTTT | CSVELASSTQYF
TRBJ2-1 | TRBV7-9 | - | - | TGTGCCAGCACCTTAATGGCAGACTACAATGAGCAGTTCTTC | CASTLMADYNEQFF
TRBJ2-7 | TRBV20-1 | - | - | TGCAGTGCTCGGGGGACTTTTTACGAGCAGTACTTC | CSARGTFYEQYF
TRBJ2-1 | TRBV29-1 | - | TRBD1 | TGCAGCGTTGAAATTCCGGGACAGCCGTACAATGAGCAGTTCTTC | CSVEIPGQPYNEQFF